This T cell receptor beta chain was recorded in a study of T cells in Graves' hyperthyroidism and ophthalmopathy (dated 2019 in TCRdb). Study-wide context: Peripheral blood samples were taken at initial diagnosis, before any treatment was given. For training and testing, the 80 to 100 patients in the discovery cohort were randomly divided in a 7:3 ratio. An independent validation cohort of fewer than 20 hyperthyroidism patients and 15 or so patients who later progressed to ophthalmopathy tested prospective prediction of ophthalmopathy. After blood sampling, hyperthyroidism patients were treated with methimazole at a starting dose of 30 mg daily, and ophthalmopathy patients were treated with high-dose intravenous methylprednisolone. The paper reports TCR Vbeta CDR3 sequencing of approximately 140 peripheral blood samples: 43 ophthalmopathy, approximately 74 hyperthyroidism and approximately 17 progressor patients. In addition, the study compared T-cell repertoires in thyroid tissue and in blood from roughly six Graves' hyperthyroidism patients. TCR V-J signatures able to tell the groups apart were searched for in a discovery cohort of 95 to 100 patients, of whom around 42 had Graves' ophthalmopathy and about 60 had stable Graves' hyperthyroidism. The full study reports these points: Ophthalmopathy was separated from stable hyperthyroidism by a 13 V-J signature model, with 85% to 90% sensitivity and about 81% specificity obtained in cross-validation and 80%/75% obtained in testing. Sample size was not statistically predetermined, and blinding of investigators to group allocation was not performed. Most expanded thyroid clonotypes (frequency above 0.001) were also detected in blood, suggesting blood repertoires may reflect thyroid immune responses. In validation, progression to ophthalmopathy was predicted by the model with more than 65% sensitivity and nearly 75% specificity, a median of approximately 6.5 months before onset.

In its sample, this clonotype was seen a few times. The specificity of this receptor is unknown. There are no base qualities to consult, and no much larger clone falls within one base. V is clipped by 6 bases and J by 1 base, and the sequence between their germline boundaries is 18 bases long. The CDR3 spans 16 residues, from the cysteine through the phenylalanine. Of the read, only the CDR3 DNA is kept; its 48 bases are in frame from base 1. According to the germline V gene, CDR1 reads MGHRA and CDR2 reads YSYEKL. A patient counted as having stable Graves' hyperthyroidism if no progression to ophthalmopathy occurred over 18 months of follow-up. Hyperthyroidism patients were aged 18 to 65 years and newly diagnosed, with disease duration of less than 2 months. Patients with uncontrolled infections, other autoimmune diseases, pregnancy or lactation were excluded. Clinical symptoms, serum thyroxine and TRAb, thyroid ultrasound, and orbital computed tomography formed the basis for the diagnoses. Ficoll-Paque density gradient centrifugation was used to isolate PBMCs from 10 ml of fresh peripheral blood. Trizol reagent was used to extract total RNA, and RNA quality was then checked on an Agilent 2100 Bioanalyzer.

The TCR beta CDR3 regions were amplified from the RNA transcripts. For the first round of RT-PCR on the TCR CDR3, the HTBI primer set was used together with the Qiagen OneStep RT-PCR kit. Libraries were constructed in a second round of multiplex PCR, after which size selection and purification were performed. The libraries were sequenced on an Illumina HiSeq2000 using paired-end 100 bp reads. In the source study's methods: SOAPnuke was used to process the raw data, removing reads that contained adapters or uncalled bases, had a mean Phred below 15, or lacked an exact match to the constant primer or identifier. COPE v1.2.5 was used to merge high-quality paired reads, and clonotypes were defined as unique nucleotide sequences. MiTCR v1.1 was used to align the clonotypes against IMGT TRBV, TRBD and TRBJ reference segments. Only V-J combinations with frequency above 0.0001, covering 99% to 99.2% of repertoires, were analysed. A TCS score was defined as the ratio of F50 (clonal expansion) to E x V (chaos), with BLOSUM62-based TCRdist applied between CDR3 peptides within each V-J. Welch's t-statistics and random forest reduced just over 500 V-J features to some 14, which were used in a naive Bayes classifier (R e1071). The public sequencing data were trimmed at Q25 with fastp and processed into clonotypes with MiXCR by TCRdb, which kept only in-frame beta chains. Duplicate CDR3 protein sequences are folded into a single record with the most common DNA and genes. In this record, the V and J calls reflect TCRdb's handling and not the investigators' own analysis. For this sample there are approximately 400,000 distinct CDR3 sequences; approximately 14% appear just once. The ten largest clones represent 13% to 15% of the sample.

The TCR comes from a woman aged 18-29 years with Graves' hyperthyroidism. The V and J genes are TRBV4-1 and TRBJ1-1, and the D gene may be TRBD1, 5 bases matching. What was sequenced was blood. Here the CDR3 is given as CASRQVWRDSNTEAFF. The sequenced DNA is TGCGCCAGCAGACAGGTCTGGCGGGATTCGAACACTGAAGCTTTCTTT.